This TCR beta chain is drawn from a study of OX40 agonist ivuxolimab in advanced cancers. As for the study in general: Patients in the trial were receiving intravenous ivuxolimab every 2 weeks, at doses of 0.01 to 10 mg/kg. The study, taken as a whole, reports: Both CD4+ and CD8+ T cell populations in blood had undergone clonal expansion by week 6 at 0.1 to 3.0 mg/kg.

With V trimmed by 8 bases and J by 5 bases, 5 bases remained unmatched. Germline lookup yields CDR1 LNHNV and CDR2 YYDKDF (reference sequence). The CDR3 sequence is 13 residues long. TCRdb's copy holds only in-frame clones and misses some; the assay was immunoSEQ multiplex PCR. This sample has around 63,000 clones; approximately 90% occur once, and the top ten carry approximately 10%. Note on this clone: Antigen unknown.

The TCR originated in an adult with an advanced solid tumor such as melanoma, head and neck, liver or kidney cancer. V and J are TRBV15 and TRBJ2-4, with TRBD2 matching 8 bases. The sequenced sample was CD4+ or CD8+ T cells sorted from blood, obtained in a trial of the OX40 agonist ivuxolimab. The CDR3: CATGVGRENIQYF. The DNA for the CDR3 is TGTGCCACCGGGGTCGGGAGGGAAAACATTCAGTACTTC.